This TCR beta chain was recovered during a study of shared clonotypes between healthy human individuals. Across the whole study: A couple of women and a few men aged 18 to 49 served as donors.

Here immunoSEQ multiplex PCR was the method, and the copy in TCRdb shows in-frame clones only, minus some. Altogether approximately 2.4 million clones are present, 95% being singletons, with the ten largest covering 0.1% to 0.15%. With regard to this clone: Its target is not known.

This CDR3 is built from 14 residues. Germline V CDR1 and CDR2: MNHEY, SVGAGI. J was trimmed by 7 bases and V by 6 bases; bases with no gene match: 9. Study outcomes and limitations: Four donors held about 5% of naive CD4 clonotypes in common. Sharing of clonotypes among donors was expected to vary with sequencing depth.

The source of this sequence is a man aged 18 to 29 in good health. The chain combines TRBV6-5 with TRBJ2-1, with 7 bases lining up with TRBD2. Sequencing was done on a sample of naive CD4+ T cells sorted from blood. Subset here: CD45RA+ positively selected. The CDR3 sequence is CASRIPGTNNEQFF. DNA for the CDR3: TGTGCCAGCAGAATACCGGGGACTAATAATGAGCAGTTCTTC.